This is a list of T cell receptor beta chains from one sample in a study of T cells of healthy individuals. MiXCR, applied by TCRdb to the 5' RACE reads, yields one record per CDR3 protein. Among under 70,000 distinct CDR3 sequences, roughly 14% were seen once, and the ten largest hold 16%. The source of these receptors is a human donor in good health. Both conserved end residues are part of each CDR3. The order of the fields is clone size, J gene, D gene, V gene, CDR3 protein, CDR3 DNA. A D gene is named only where the DNA matches it firmly. Part of the rows lack a size; the others show once, few, many or a class for expanded clones.

size: .
J: TRBJ2-5
D: TRBD1
V: TRBV6-5
CDR3: CASSYYRGLETQYF
DNA: TGTGCCAGCAGTTACTACAGGGGTTTGGAGACCCAGTACTTC

size: .
J: TRBJ2-7
D: .
V: TRBV29-1
CDR3: CSVDSATTYEQYF
DNA: TGCAGCGTTGATTCAGCTACTACCTACGAGCAGTACTTC

size: many
J: TRBJ1-1
D: .
V: TRBV6-2/TRBV6-3
CDR3: CASSYDWPGRNTEAFF
DNA: TGTGCCAGCAGTTACGATTGGCCAGGCAGGAACACTGAAGCTTTCTTT

size: many
J: TRBJ1-4
D: .
V: TRBV29-1
CDR3: CSGTVNEKLFF
DNA: TGCAGCGGGACGGTAAATGAAAAACTGTTTTTT

size: .
J: TRBJ2-5
D: TRBD1
V: TRBV5-1
CDR3: CASSLGTGPTGLETQYF
DNA: TGCGCCAGCAGCTTGGGGACAGGGCCAACCGGGTTAGAGACCCAGTACTTC

size: .
J: TRBJ1-2
D: .
V: TRBV5-8
CDR3: CASSLPNYGYTF
DNA: TGTGCCAGCAGCTTGCCCAACTATGGCTACACCTTC

size: .
J: TRBJ2-7
D: TRBD1
V: TRBV5-1
CDR3: CASSPGTGESDEQYF
DNA: TGCGCCAGCAGCCCCGGGACAGGGGAGAGCGACGAGCAGTACTTC

size: .
J: TRBJ1-5
D: .
V: TRBV12-3/TRBV12-4
CDR3: CASEPGGNQPQHF
DNA: TGTGCCAGCGAACCAGGGGGCAATCAGCCCCAGCATTTT

size: .
J: TRBJ2-3
D: TRBD2
V: TRBV7-9
CDR3: CASSLRGATDTQYF
DNA: TGTGCCAGCAGCTTGCGGGGGGCCACAGATACGCAGTATTTT

size: many
J: TRBJ2-7
D: TRBD1
V: TRBV5-5
CDR3: CASSSLGVGTGKYKVEQYF
DNA: TGTGCCAGCAGCTCCTTAGGCGTTGGGACAGGGAAGTACAAGGTCGAGCAGTACTTC

size: few
J: TRBJ2-2
D: .
V: TRBV24-1
CDR3: CATNGGTGELFF
DNA: TGTGCCACCAACGGGGGCACCGGGGAGCTGTTTTTT

size: many
J: TRBJ2-1
D: .
V: TRBV12-3/TRBV12-4
CDR3: CASRWGNEQFF
DNA: TGTGCCAGCAGGTGGGGGAATGAGCAGTTCTTC

size: few
J: TRBJ2-5
D: .
V: TRBV15
CDR3: CATSRDHWVYQETQYF
DNA: TGTGCCACCAGCAGAGATCACTGGGTGTACCAAGAGACCCAGTACTTC

size: .
J: TRBJ2-3
D: TRBD1
V: TRBV24-1
CDR3: CATSRDRVGGTTDTQYF
DNA: TGTGCCACCAGTCGTGACAGGGTTGGTGGGACCACAGATACGCAGTATTTT

size: few
J: TRBJ2-7
D: .
V: TRBV7-3
CDR3: CASSLSGNHEQYF
DNA: TGTGCCAGCAGCTTATCAGGGAACCACGAGCAGTACTTC

size: many
J: TRBJ2-2
D: .
V: TRBV12-3/TRBV12-4
CDR3: CASSNPGGTGELFF
DNA: TGTGCCAGCAGTAACCCTGGGGGCACCGGGGAGCTGTTTTTT

size: .
J: TRBJ2-1
D: .
V: TRBV30
CDR3: CAWSVQFMGEQFF
DNA: TGTGCCTGGAGTGTACAATTTATGGGTGAGCAGTTCTTC

size: many
J: TRBJ2-5
D: TRBD2
V: TRBV6-5
CDR3: CASSGGQSQETQYF
DNA: TGTGCCAGCTCGGGGGGGCAGTCCCAAGAGACCCAGTACTTC

size: .
J: TRBJ2-7
D: .
V: TRBV18
CDR3: CASSLSGKPYEQYF
DNA: TGTGCCAGCTCACTCTCGGGTAAGCCCTACGAGCAGTACTTC

size: few
J: TRBJ2-1
D: .
V: TRBV24-1
CDR3: CATSGLLGEQFF
DNA: TGTGCCACCAGTGGCCTATTAGGGGAGCAGTTCTTC

size: many
J: TRBJ2-2
D: TRBD2
V: TRBV5-1
CDR3: CASSLRTSGYTGELFF
DNA: TGCGCCAGCAGCTTAAGGACTAGCGGGTATACCGGGGAGCTGTTTTTT

size: .
J: TRBJ2-5
D: .
V: TRBV11-2
CDR3: CASSFDGPGRTQYF
DNA: TGTGCCAGCAGCTTCGATGGTCCCGGACGGACCCAGTACTTC

size: many
J: TRBJ2-3
D: .
V: TRBV7-3
CDR3: CASSLNLYQDTQYF
DNA: TGTGCCAGCAGCTTAAATCTTTACCAAGATACGCAGTATTTT

size: .
J: TRBJ2-5
D: TRBD2
V: TRBV29-1
CDR3: CSVSTSGGETQYF
DNA: TGCAGCGTCTCGACTAGCGGAGGGGAGACCCAGTACTTC

size: many
J: TRBJ2-1
D: .
V: TRBV6-1
CDR3: CASISLGYNEQFF
DNA: TGTGCCAGCATCTCGTTAGGGTACAATGAGCAGTTCTTC

size: few
J: TRBJ1-1
D: .
V: TRBV4-2
CDR3: CASSQEQVQGEAFF
DNA: TGTGCCAGCAGCCAAGAACAGGTCCAGGGTGAAGCTTTCTTT

size: medium-sized
J: TRBJ2-5
D: .
V: TRBV13
CDR3: CASSLTRAQETQYF
DNA: TGTGCCAGCAGCTTAACCCGGGCTCAAGAGACCCAGTACTTC

size: many
J: TRBJ1-4
D: .
V: TRBV29-1
CDR3: CSVPLSGQPNEKLFF
DNA: TGCAGCGTCCCCCTGTCGGGTCAGCCTAATGAAAAACTGTTTTTT

size: .
J: TRBJ2-7
D: TRBD1
V: TRBV20-1
CDR3: CSARDGDRVGEQYF
DNA: TGCAGTGCTAGAGACGGGGACAGGGTGGGCGAGCAGTACTTC

size: .
J: TRBJ1-3
D: .
V: TRBV18
CDR3: CASSPAGLSGNTIYF
DNA: TGTGCCAGCTCACCAGCAGGCCTCTCTGGAAACACCATATATTTT

size: many
J: TRBJ2-7
D: .
V: TRBV5-5
CDR3: CASSSGGGTYEQYF
DNA: TGTGCCAGCAGCTCGGGGGGCGGAACCTACGAGCAGTACTTC

size: .
J: TRBJ1-1
D: .
V: TRBV6-5
CDR3: CASLAPRGNTEAFF
DNA: TGTGCCAGCCTGGCACCGAGGGGAAACACTGAAGCTTTCTTT

size: few
J: TRBJ2-7
D: .
V: TRBV2
CDR3: CASTDDGAEQYF
DNA: TGTGCCAGCACCGACGATGGGGCCGAGCAGTACTTC

size: many
J: TRBJ2-1
D: .
V: TRBV6-6
CDR3: CASSHLGGSSYNEQFF
DNA: TGTGCCAGCAGTCACCTAGGGGGGAGCTCCTACAATGAGCAGTTCTTC

size: many
J: TRBJ2-7
D: .
V: TRBV2
CDR3: CASRETYEQYF
DNA: TGTGCCAGCAGGGAGACGTACGAGCAGTACTTC

size: many
J: TRBJ2-3
D: TRBD1
V: TRBV25-1
CDR3: CARTTGADTQYF
DNA: TGTGCCCGGACCACAGGGGCAGATACGCAGTATTTT

size: many
J: TRBJ2-2
D: .
V: TRBV6-5
CDR3: CASRRTQNTGELFF
DNA: TGTGCCAGCAGACGGACTCAGAACACCGGGGAGCTGTTTTTT

size: .
J: TRBJ1-2
D: .
V: TRBV6-1
CDR3: CASRLANYGYTF
DNA: TGTGCCAGCAGATTAGCTAACTATGGCTACACCTTC

size: .
J: TRBJ1-3
D: .
V: TRBV20-1
CDR3: CSVGRVAGNTIYF
DNA: TGCAGTGTCGGTAGAGTGGCTGGAAACACCATATATTTT

size: .
J: TRBJ2-1
D: .
V: TRBV6-2/TRBV6-3
CDR3: CASSYENEQFF
DNA: TGTGCCAGCAGTTACGAAAATGAGCAGTTCTTC

size: many
J: TRBJ2-3
D: .
V: TRBV9
CDR3: CASSVGGFPEDTQYF
DNA: TGTGCCAGCAGCGTCGGGGGATTCCCCGAGGATACGCAGTATTTT

size: many
J: TRBJ2-7
D: TRBD1
V: TRBV27
CDR3: CASSWDRAREQYF
DNA: TGTGCCAGCAGTTGGGACAGGGCTCGAGAGCAGTACTTC

size: .
J: TRBJ2-2
D: .
V: TRBV10-3
CDR3: CAISDAGRNTGELFF
DNA: TGTGCCATCAGTGATGCAGGGCGGAACACCGGGGAGCTGTTTTTT

size: .
J: TRBJ1-5
D: .
V: TRBV7-8
CDR3: CASSATRAAMLNQPQHF
DNA: TGTGCCAGCAGTGCTACGCGGGCCGCGATGCTTAATCAGCCCCAGCATTTT

size: many
J: TRBJ1-1
D: TRBD1
V: TRBV10-3
CDR3: CAIRDTTQGATEAFF
DNA: TGTGCCATCAGAGATACCACACAGGGGGCCACTGAAGCTTTCTTT

size: many
J: TRBJ2-5
D: TRBD1
V: TRBV7-2
CDR3: CASSSGTGLTQYF
DNA: TGTGCCAGCAGCTCAGGGACAGGTCTGACCCAGTACTTC

size: few
J: TRBJ2-3
D: TRBD2
V: TRBV7-2
CDR3: CASSLGPGLVTDTQYF
DNA: TGTGCCAGCAGCTTGGGACCGGGACTAGTAACGGATACGCAGTATTTT

size: few
J: TRBJ2-1
D: TRBD2
V: TRBV6-2/TRBV6-3
CDR3: CASSLGLASSYNEQFF
DNA: TGTGCCAGCAGTTTAGGACTAGCGAGCTCCTACAATGAGCAGTTCTTC

size: many
J: TRBJ1-5
D: .
V: TRBV6-1
CDR3: CASSVPGNSNQPQHF
DNA: TGTGCCAGCAGTGTCCCCGGGAATAGCAATCAGCCCCAGCATTTT

size: many
J: TRBJ2-3
D: .
V: TRBV28
CDR3: CASSPGGTDTQYF
DNA: TGTGCCAGCAGTCCCGGGGGCACAGATACGCAGTATTTT